This TCR beta chain was sequenced in a study of T cell changes during pregnancy in multiple sclerosis. Only in-frame clones appear in the TCRdb table, and some are missing; sequencing was by immunoSEQ multiplex PCR. In the table there are around 130,000 clones, roughly 95% of which are singletons. The sample holds one count of this clone. The origin of this receptor is a female donor with multiple sclerosis, enrolled in a pregnancy study. The sample here was peripheral blood, taken after pregnancy.

The CDR3 spells CASTGPNGELFF. The CDR3 bases are TGTGCCAGTACAGGGCCAAACGGGGAGCTGTTTTTT. The chain recombines TRBV19 with TRBJ2-2, with a tentative D call TRBD1 (5 bases). Trimming pared 7 bases from V and 7 bases from J, leaving 10 bases between. This CDR3 has 12 amino acids. The germline CDR1 and CDR2 sequences are LNHDA and SQIVND (reference sequence).